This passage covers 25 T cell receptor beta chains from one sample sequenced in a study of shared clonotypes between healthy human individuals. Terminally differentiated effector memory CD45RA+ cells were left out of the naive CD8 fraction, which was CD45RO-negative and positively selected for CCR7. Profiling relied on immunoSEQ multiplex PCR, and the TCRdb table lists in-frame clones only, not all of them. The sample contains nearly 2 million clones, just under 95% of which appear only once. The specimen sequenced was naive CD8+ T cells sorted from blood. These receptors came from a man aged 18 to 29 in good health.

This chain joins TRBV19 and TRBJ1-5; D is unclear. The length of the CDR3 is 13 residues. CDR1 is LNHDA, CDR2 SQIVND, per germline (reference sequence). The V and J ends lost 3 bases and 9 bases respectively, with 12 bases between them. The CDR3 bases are TGTGCCAGTAGTATGGGCAGCCCAGGGCCCCAGCATTTT. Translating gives CASSMGSPGPQHF.

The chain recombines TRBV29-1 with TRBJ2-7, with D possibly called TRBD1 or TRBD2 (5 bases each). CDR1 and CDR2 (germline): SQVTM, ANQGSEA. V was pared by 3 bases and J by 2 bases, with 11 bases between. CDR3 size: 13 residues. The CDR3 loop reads CSVDPWGTYEQYF. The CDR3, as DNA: TGCAGCGTTGACCCCTGGGGGACCTACGAGCAGTACTTC.

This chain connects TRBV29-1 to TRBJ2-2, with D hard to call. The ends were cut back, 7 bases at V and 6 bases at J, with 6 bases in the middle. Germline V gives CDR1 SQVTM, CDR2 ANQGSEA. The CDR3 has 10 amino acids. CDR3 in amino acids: CSAGSGELFF. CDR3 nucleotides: TGCAGCGCCGGCTCCGGGGAGCTGTTTTTT.

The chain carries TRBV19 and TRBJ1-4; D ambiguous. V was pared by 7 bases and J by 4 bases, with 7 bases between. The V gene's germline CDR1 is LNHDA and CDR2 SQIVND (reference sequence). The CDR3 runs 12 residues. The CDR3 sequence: CASTEDNEKLFF. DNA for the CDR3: TGTGCCAGTACCGAAGATAATGAAAAACTGTTTTTT.

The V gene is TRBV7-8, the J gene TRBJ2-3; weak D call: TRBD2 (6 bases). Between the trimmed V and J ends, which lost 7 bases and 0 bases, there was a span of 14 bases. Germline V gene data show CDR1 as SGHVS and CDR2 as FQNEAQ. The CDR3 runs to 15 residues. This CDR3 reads CASKQEGPSTDTQYF. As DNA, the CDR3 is TGTGCCAGCAAACAGGAGGGGCCCAGCACAGATACGCAGTATTTT.

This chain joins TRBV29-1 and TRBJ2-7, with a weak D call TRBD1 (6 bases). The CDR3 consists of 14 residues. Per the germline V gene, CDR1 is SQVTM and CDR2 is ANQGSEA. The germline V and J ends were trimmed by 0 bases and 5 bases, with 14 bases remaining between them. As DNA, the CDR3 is TGCAGCGTTGAAGAGCAGGGGCCCGGGGACGAGCAGTACTTC. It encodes CSVEEQGPGDEQYF.

The CDR3 spells CAISESTGAGEPQHF. DNA for the CDR3: TGTGCCATCAGTGAGTCAACAGGGGCGGGAGAGCCCCAGCATTTT. This rearrangement joins TRBV10-3 to TRBJ1-5; 7 bases are shared with TRBD1. Germline V CDR1 and CDR2: ENHRY, SYGVKD. The CDR3 covers 15 residues. The J segment lost 8 bases and the V segment lost 0 bases, leaving 7 bases of the junction unmatched.

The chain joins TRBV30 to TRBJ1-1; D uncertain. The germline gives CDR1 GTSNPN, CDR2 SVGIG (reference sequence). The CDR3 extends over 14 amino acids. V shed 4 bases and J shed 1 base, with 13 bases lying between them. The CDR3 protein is CAWNLPDWNTEAFF. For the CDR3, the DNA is TGTGCCTGGAACCTGCCTGACTGGAACACTGAAGCTTTCTTT.

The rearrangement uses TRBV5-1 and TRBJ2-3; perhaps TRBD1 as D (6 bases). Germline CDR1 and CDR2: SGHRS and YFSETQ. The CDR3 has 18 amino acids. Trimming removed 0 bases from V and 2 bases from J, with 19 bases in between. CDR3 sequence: CASSLGASARGATDTQYF. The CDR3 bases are TGCGCCAGCAGCTTGGGGGCTTCGGCCAGGGGAGCCACAGATACGCAGTATTTT.

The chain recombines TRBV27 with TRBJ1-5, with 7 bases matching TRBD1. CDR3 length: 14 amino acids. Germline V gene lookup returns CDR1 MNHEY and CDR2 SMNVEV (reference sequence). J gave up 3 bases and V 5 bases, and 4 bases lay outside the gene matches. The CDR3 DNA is TGTGCCAGCAGTCCGGGACAGTTCAATCAGCCCCAGCATTTT. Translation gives CASSPGQFNQPQHF.

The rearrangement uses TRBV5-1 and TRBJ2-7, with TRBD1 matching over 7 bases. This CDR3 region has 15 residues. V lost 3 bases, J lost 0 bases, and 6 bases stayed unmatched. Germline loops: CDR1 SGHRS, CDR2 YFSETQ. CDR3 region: CASSSRDSYSYEQYF. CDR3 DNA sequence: TGCGCCAGCAGCTCCCGGGACAGCTACTCCTACGAGCAGTACTTC.

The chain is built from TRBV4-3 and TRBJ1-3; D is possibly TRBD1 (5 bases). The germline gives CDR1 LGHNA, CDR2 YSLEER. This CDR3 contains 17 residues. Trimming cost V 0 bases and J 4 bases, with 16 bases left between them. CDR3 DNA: TGCGCCAGCAGCCAAGAGGTGGGGGAGACCTCCGGAAACACCATATATTTT. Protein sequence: CASSQEVGETSGNTIYF.

CDR3: CASSLALGNEQFF. CDR3 bases: TGTGCCAGCAGCTTGGCCCTGGGAAATGAGCAGTTCTTC. J is TRBJ2-1 and V is TRBV5-4; D is uncertain. V was shortened by 0 bases and J by 7 bases, with 8 bases between the two germline ends. The germline CDR1 and CDR2 sequences are SGHNT and YYREEE (reference sequence). The CDR3 length is 13 residues.

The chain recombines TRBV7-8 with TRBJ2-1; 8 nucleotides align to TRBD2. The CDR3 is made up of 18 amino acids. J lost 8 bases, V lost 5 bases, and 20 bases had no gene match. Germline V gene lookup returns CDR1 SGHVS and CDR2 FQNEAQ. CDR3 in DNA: TGTGCCAGCAGCACCCGGAGTAGCGGGGTTGGGTGGGATGATGAGCAGTTCTTC. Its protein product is CASSTRSSGVGWDDEQFF.

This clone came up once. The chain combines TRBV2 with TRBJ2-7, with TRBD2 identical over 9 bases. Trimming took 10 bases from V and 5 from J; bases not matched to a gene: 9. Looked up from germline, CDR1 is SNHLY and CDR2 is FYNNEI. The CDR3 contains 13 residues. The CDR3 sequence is CAIPNAGGDEQYF. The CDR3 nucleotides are TGTGCCATCCCCAACGCGGGAGGGGACGAGCAGTACTTC. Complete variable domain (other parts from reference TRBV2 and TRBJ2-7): EPEVTQTPSHQVTQMGQEVILRCVPISNHLYFYWYRQILGQKVEFLVSFYNNEISEKSEIFDDQFSVERPDGSNFTLKIRSTKLEDSAMYFCAIPNAGGDEQYFGPGTRLTVT.

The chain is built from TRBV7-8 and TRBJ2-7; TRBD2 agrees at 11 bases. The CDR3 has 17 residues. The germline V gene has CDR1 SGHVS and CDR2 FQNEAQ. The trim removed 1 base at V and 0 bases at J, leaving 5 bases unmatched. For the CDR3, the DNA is TGTGCCAGCAGCTTAGAACTAGCGGGGGAAAGCTCCTACGAGCAGTACTTC. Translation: CASSLELAGESSYEQYF. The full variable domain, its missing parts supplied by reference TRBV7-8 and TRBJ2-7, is GAGVSQSPRYKVAKRGQDVALRCDPISGHVSLFWYQQALGQGPEFLTYFQNEAQLDKSGLPSDRFFAERPEGSVSTLKIQRTQQEDSAVYLCASSLELAGESSYEQYFGPGTRLTVT.

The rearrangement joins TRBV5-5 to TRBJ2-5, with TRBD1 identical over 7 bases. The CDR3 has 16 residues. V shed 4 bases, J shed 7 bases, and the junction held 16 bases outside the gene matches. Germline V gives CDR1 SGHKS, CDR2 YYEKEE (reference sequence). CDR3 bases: TGTGCCAGCAGCCGTCCTGGACAGGCCGACCGGGGGACCCAGTACTTC. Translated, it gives CASSRPGQADRGTQYF.

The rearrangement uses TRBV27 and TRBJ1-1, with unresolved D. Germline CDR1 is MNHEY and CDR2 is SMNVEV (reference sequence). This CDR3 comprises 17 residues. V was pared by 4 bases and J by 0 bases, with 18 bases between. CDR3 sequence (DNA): TGTGCCAGCAGTTCCCTGAGCGTGTCGGGCGTGAACACTGAAGCTTTCTTT. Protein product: CASSSLSVSGVNTEAFF.

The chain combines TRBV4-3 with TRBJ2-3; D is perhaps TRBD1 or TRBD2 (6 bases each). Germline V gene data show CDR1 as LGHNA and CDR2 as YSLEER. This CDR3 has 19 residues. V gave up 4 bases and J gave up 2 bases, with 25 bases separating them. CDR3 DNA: TGCGCCAGCAGCCGTTCTGGGGAACAGGGAGGTAGCGCCACAGATACGCAGTATTTT. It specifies CASSRSGEQGGSATDTQYF.

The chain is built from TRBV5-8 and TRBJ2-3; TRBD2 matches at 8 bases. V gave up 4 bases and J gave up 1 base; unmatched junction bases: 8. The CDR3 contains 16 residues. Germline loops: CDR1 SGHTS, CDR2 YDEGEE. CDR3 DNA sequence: TGTGCCAGCAGCCCTGGGATACTAGCGGGCACAGATACGCAGTATTTT. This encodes CASSPGILAGTDTQYF.

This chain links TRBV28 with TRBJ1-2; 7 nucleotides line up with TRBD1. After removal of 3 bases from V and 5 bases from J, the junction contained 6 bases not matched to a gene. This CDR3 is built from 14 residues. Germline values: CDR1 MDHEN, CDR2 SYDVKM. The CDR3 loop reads CASSFQGGGYGYTF. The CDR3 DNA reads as TGTGCCAGCAGTTTCCAAGGGGGCGGGTATGGCTACACCTTC.

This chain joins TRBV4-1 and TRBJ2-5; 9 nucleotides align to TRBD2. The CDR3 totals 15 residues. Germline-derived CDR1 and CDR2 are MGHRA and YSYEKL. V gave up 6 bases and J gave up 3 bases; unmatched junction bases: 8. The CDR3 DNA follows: TGCGCCAGCAGAAAGCGGGGGGAGCTTGAAGAGACCCAGTACTTC. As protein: CASRKRGELEETQYF.

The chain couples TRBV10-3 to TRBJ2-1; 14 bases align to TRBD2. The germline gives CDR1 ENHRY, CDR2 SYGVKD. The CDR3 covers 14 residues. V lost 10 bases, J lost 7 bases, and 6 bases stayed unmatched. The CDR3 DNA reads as TGTGCCACCTCGGGGACTAGCGGGAGTAATGAGCAGTTCTTC. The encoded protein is CATSGTSGSNEQFF.

The CDR3 loop is CASSPLVESNTGELFF. For the CDR3, the DNA is TGTGCCAGCTCACCCTTAGTAGAGTCGAACACCGGGGAGCTGTTTTTT. The chain joins TRBV18 to TRBJ2-2, with unresolved D. Trimming cost V 3 bases and J 0 bases, with 11 bases left between them. Germline CDR1 reads KGHSH; CDR2 reads LQKENI. The CDR3 is made up of 16 amino acids.

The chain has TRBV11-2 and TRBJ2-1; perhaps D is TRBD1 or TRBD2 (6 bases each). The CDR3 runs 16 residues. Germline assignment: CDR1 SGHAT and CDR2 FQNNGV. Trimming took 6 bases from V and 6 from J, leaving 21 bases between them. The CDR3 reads CASSQTNGGHGNEQFF. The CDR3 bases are TGTGCCAGCAGTCAGACCAATGGGGGGCACGGCAATGAGCAGTTCTTC.